The 30 T cell receptor beta chains below all came from one sample that was sequenced in a study of T-cell reconstitution after alpha-beta-depleted transplantation in children. These receptors have no identified antigens. Unique molecular identifiers were incorporated into the prepared TCRbeta library. TCRdb processed the PCR reads anew with MiXCR; each CDR3 protein has one entry. Of fewer than 350,000 distinct CDR3 sequences in the sample, over 7.5% were seen once. General observations from the study: T-cell numbers and diversity, one year after transplant, stemmed largely from T cells that were newly produced.

The sequencing used peripheral blood, collected 360 days after TCRalphabeta/CD19-depleted stem cell transplant. These receptors came from a female patient aged 2-10 years who had a stem cell transplant for Fanconi anemia, so the T cells may come from the graft donor.

The rearrangement uses TRBV6-6 and TRBJ1-2, with TRBD1 as a possible D gene (5 bases). CDR1 is MNHNY, CDR2 SVGAGI, per germline (reference sequence). This CDR3 comprises 13 residues. The V gene lost 5 bases and the J gene lost 2 bases, with 9 bases spanning the gap. The CDR3 DNA reads as TGTGCCAGCAGTGTGACAGCCAACTATGGCTACACCTTC. It yields the protein CASSVTANYGYTF.

This clonotype occurred a few times. J is TRBJ1-2 and V is TRBV4-2; the D is unclear. Between the trimmed V and J ends, which lost 4 bases and 3 bases, there was a span of 9 bases. Germline V lookup: CDR1 LGHNA, CDR2 YNFKEQ. The CDR3 loop spans 13 amino acids. The CDR3 coding sequence is TGTGCCAGCAGCCTTCAGCTCGACTATGGCTACACCTTC. Its protein product is CASSLQLDYGYTF.

This clonotype was counted many times. The V and J genes are TRBV5-1 and TRBJ2-2; a possible D gene is TRBD1 (6 bases). The CDR3 contains 15 residues. The ends were cut back, 6 bases at V and 3 bases at J, with 15 bases in the middle. Germline values: CDR1 SGHRS, CDR2 YFSETQ. The CDR3 here is CASTSGAGDTGELFF. The CDR3 bases are TGCGCCAGCACCTCTGGGGCAGGGGACACCGGGGAGCTGTTTTTT.

This clonotype was recorded many times. The rearrangement joins TRBV4-1 to TRBJ2-3; TRBD1 matches at 8 bases. The V segment lost 1 base and the J segment 3 bases; nucleotides outside the gene matches: 3. Per the germline V gene, CDR1 is MGHRA and CDR2 is YSYEKL. The CDR3 covers 15 residues. In DNA, the CDR3 is TGCGCCAGCAGCCAAGCGGACAGGGAAACAGATACGCAGTATTTT. Translated: CASSQADRETDTQYF.

The chain links TRBV7-2 to TRBJ2-1; no firm D call. V was cut by 0 bases and J by 0 bases, with 9 bases left in between. Germline-derived CDR1 and CDR2 are SGHTA and FQGNSA. The CDR3 sequence is 16 residues long. CDR3 in DNA: TGTGCCAGCAGCTTAGCCGCGGCAAGCTCCTACAATGAGCAGTTCTTC. Encoded protein: CASSLAAASSYNEQFF.

This clonotype appeared many times. DNA for the CDR3: TGTGCCAGCAGCTTAGGGGGTGAAGCTTTCTTT. Protein: CASSLGGEAFF. The chain carries TRBV7-9 and TRBJ1-1; D remains unclear. V shed 1 base and J shed 7 bases, with 4 bases lying between them. CDR1 and CDR2 (germline): SEHNR, FQNEAQ (reference sequence). This CDR3 is built from 11 residues.

This clonotype was detected only a few times. The chain combines TRBV18 with TRBJ2-7, with D hard to call. The CDR3 contains 12 residues. CDR1 and CDR2 from the germline V gene are KGHSH and LQKENI. V gave up 4 bases and J gave up 4 bases, with 8 bases separating them. In nucleotides, the CDR3 is TGTGCCAGCTCACTTAATGAGTACGAGCAGTACTTC. It is translated as CASSLNEYEQYF.

This clonotype has a handful of counts. The V call is TRBV10-2, the J call TRBJ2-7, with D possibly being TRBD1 (5 bases). CDR3 length: 13 amino acids. The V gene's germline CDR1 is WSHSY and CDR2 SAAADI. V gave up 4 bases and J gave up 7 bases, with 14 bases separating them. CDR3 protein: CASSGLGALEQYF. DNA for the CDR3: TGCGCCAGCAGTGGCTTAGGGGCCCTGGAGCAGTACTTC.

This clonotype was detected only a few times. The V call is TRBV20-1, the J call TRBJ2-7; 8 bases agree with TRBD2. With 0 bases clipped from V and 9 bases from J, the junction kept 10 bases outside the gene matches. The CDR3 totals 14 residues. Looked up from germline, CDR1 is DFQATT and CDR2 is SNEGSKA (reference sequence). The CDR3: CSARDLSGGPVQYF. The CDR3, as DNA: TGCAGTGCTAGAGATCTGAGCGGGGGCCCTGTGCAGTACTTC.

With respect to this clonotype: A much larger clonotype is one base distant, so this may be a read error. The V call is TRBV6-5, the J call TRBJ2-1; 8 positions match TRBD2. V gave up 4 bases and J gave up 8 bases; unmatched junction bases: 13. From germline, CDR1 is MNHEY and CDR2 SVGAGI. The CDR3 sequence is 16 residues long. The CDR3 sequence is CASSCSIREGLHEQFF. CDR3 nucleotide sequence: TGTGCCAGCAGTTGCTCGATTCGGGAGGGCCTCCATGAGCAGTTCTTC.

This clonotype showed up many times. This chain connects TRBV10-3 to TRBJ2-5; TRBD1 matches 12 bases. There are 17 residues in the CDR3. CDR1 is ENHRY and CDR2 is SYGVKD in the germline V gene. J was trimmed by 4 bases and V by 4 bases; bases with no gene match: 10. This chain's CDR3 is CAISVSGTGGRRETQYF. In nucleotides, the CDR3 is TGTGCCATCAGTGTCTCCGGGACAGGGGGCAGGAGAGAGACCCAGTACTTC.

This clonotype was seen many times. The chain combines TRBV29-1 with TRBJ2-3; D ambiguous. CDR1 and CDR2 (germline): SQVTM, ANQGSEA. Deletions cut 3 bases from V and 2 bases from J, with 9 bases between. There are 13 residues in the CDR3. CDR3 in amino acids: CSVDLSSTDTQYF. The CDR3 region has the DNA TGCAGCGTTGACTTGAGTTCCACAGATACGCAGTATTTT.

The chain couples TRBV20-1 to TRBJ1-5; 8 bases fit TRBD1. The J segment lost 1 base and the V segment lost 6 bases, leaving 8 bases of the junction unmatched. CDR1 is DFQATT, CDR2 SNEGSKA, per germline (reference sequence). This CDR3 region has 15 residues. The CDR3 region is CSASSGGGSNQPQHF. In nucleotides, the CDR3 is TGCAGTGCCAGCTCAGGGGGCGGCAGCAATCAGCCCCAGCATTTT.

This clonotype came up many times. V gene TRBV4-3 combines with J gene TRBJ2-2, with a weak D call TRBD1 (5 bases). The germline V gene encodes CDR1 LGHNA and CDR2 YSLEER. V was shortened by 0 bases and J by 1 base, with 9 bases between the two germline ends. The CDR3 loop spans 16 amino acids. CDR3 DNA: TGCGCCAGCAGCCAAGATCACCAGGGGAACACCGGGGAGCTGTTTTTT. Amino acid sequence: CASSQDHQGNTGELFF.

The sample holds many counts of this clonotype. The chain joins TRBV18 to TRBJ1-3; unclear D gene. Per the germline V gene, CDR1 is KGHSH and CDR2 is LQKENI. V lost 6 bases to trimming and J lost 3 bases, with 18 bases between them. CDR3 length: 16 amino acids. As DNA, the CDR3 is TGTGCCAGCTCGCCTGCTCGGACCTCTTATGGAAACACCATATATTTT. Translated, it gives CASSPARTSYGNTIYF.

This clonotype was detected a few times. The chain recombines TRBV2 with TRBJ2-1; 9 positions match TRBD1. The CDR3 sequence is 15 residues long. After removal of 7 bases from V and 5 bases from J, the junction contained 9 bases not matched to a gene. Germline V gene data show CDR1 as SNHLY and CDR2 as FYNNEI. CDR3 in DNA: TGTGCCAGCATGCGACAGGGGGTTTTCGACAATGAGCAGTTCTTC. Its protein product is CASMRQGVFDNEQFF.

This clonotype was detected a few times. The chain recombines TRBV9 with TRBJ2-7; 7 nucleotides line up with TRBD1. Trimming took 0 bases from V and 4 from J; bases not matched to a gene: 7. The germline V gene encodes CDR1 SGDLS and CDR2 YYNGEE. This CDR3 is built from 15 residues. CDR3 residues: CASSVGGDRTYEQYF. DNA of the CDR3: TGTGCCAGCAGCGTAGGAGGGGACAGAACTTACGAGCAGTACTTC.

The CDR3 DNA reads as TGTGCCACCTGGGACGGGGGCTCAAAAGAAAAACTGTTTTTT. The encoded protein is CATWDGGSKEKLFF. The chain employs TRBV19 and TRBJ1-4; D possibly corresponds to TRBD1 (6 bases). This CDR3 comprises 14 residues. CDR1 is LNHDA and CDR2 is SQIVND in the germline V gene (reference sequence). Trimming removed 10 bases from V and 8 bases from J, with 20 bases in between. The full variable domain, its missing parts supplied by reference TRBV19 and TRBJ1-4, is DGGITQSPKYLFRKEGQNVTLSCEQNLNHDAMYWYRQDPGQGLRLIYYSQIVNDFQKGDIAEGYSVSREKKESFPLTVTSAQKNPTAFYLCATWDGGSKEKLFFGSGTQLSVL.

For this clonotype: A much bigger clone sits one base away, suggesting this may be a read error. The V call is TRBV20-1, the J call TRBJ2-1, with 7 nucleotides matching TRBD1. The CDR3 extends over 19 amino acids. Germline V lookup: CDR1 DFQATT, CDR2 SNEGSKA (reference sequence). CDR3 DNA sequence: TGCTGTGCTAGAGATCTGGAGGAGTCCAGACAGGGCCTCTACAATGAGCAGTTCTTC. As protein: CCARDLEESRQGLYNEQFF.

This clonotype was seen repeatedly, ten times or more. This chain connects TRBV5-5 to TRBJ2-5, with D perhaps matching TRBD1 or TRBD2 (5 bases each). This CDR3 comprises 15 residues. Germline CDR1 SGHKS, CDR2 YYEKEE (reference sequence). The V end lost 1 base, the J end lost 1 base, and 11 bases lay between the germline ends. The CDR3 DNA reads as TGTGCCAGCAGCTTGAGCGGTGGGACCCAAGAGACCCAGTACTTC. As protein: CASSLSGGTQETQYF.

This clonotype was recorded a few times. One end of the junction fails to match germline, which may point to a read error. The rearrangement links TRBV6-5 to TRBJ1-3; D not resolved. CDR3 length: 11 amino acids. The V gene's germline CDR1 is MNHEY and CDR2 SVGAGI. The CDR3 DNA follows: TGTGCCAGCACCTCTGTAAACACCATATATTTT. Translation: CASTSVNTIYF.

This clonotype was observed a few times. The chain carries TRBV12-3 or TRBV12-4 and TRBJ2-1; D uncertain. V gave up 3 bases and J gave up 6 bases, with 15 bases separating them. This CDR3 region has 15 residues. This CDR3 is CASSFILPASNEQFF. CDR3 DNA: TGTGCCAGCAGTTTTATTCTACCGGCTAGCAATGAGCAGTTCTTC.

The sample holds many counts of this clonotype. J is TRBJ2-5 and V is TRBV28; D unresolved. This CDR3 region has 14 residues. The V and J ends lost 2 bases and 1 base respectively, with 8 bases between them. CDR1 MDHEN and CDR2 SYDVKM come from the germline V gene. Here the CDR3 reads CASSLAQFQETQYF. CDR3 sequence (DNA): TGTGCCAGCAGTTTAGCTCAGTTCCAAGAGACCCAGTACTTC.

The chain carries TRBV9 and TRBJ2-2, with D unclear. The CDR3 loop spans 14 amino acids. Germline assignment: CDR1 SGDLS and CDR2 YYNGEE. Trimming shortened V by 0 bases and J by 0 bases, and 3 bases separated the two germline ends. For the CDR3, the DNA is TGTGCCAGCAGCGTAGGAACGAACACCGGGGAGCTGTTTTTT. Encoded protein: CASSVGTNTGELFF.

The genes are TRBV6-1 and TRBJ2-2; 7 nucleotides align to TRBD1. The junction had 5 bases not matched to a gene; V was cut back by 6 bases and J by 1 base. Germline V gene sequence: CDR1 MNHNS, CDR2 SASEGT. This CDR3 is built from 15 residues. The CDR3 region has the DNA TGTGCCAGCAGGGGGACAGATTTGAACACCGGGGAGCTGTTTTTT. It codes for CASRGTDLNTGELFF.

This clonotype was observed many times. The chain uses TRBV7-9 and TRBJ1-6, with D maybe TRBD1 (5 bases). The CDR3 loop spans 16 amino acids. V was trimmed by 3 bases and J by 7 bases, leaving 16 bases between them. Germline CDR1 is SEHNR and CDR2 is FQNEAQ (reference sequence). CDR3 nucleotides: TGTGCCAGCAGCTTGGAGACAGTGGCAGGGAATTCACCCCTCCACTTT. This translates into CASSLETVAGNSPLHF.

This clonotype has a count of ten or more. V and J are TRBV28 and TRBJ2-7; 8 bases agree with TRBD2. Germline CDR1 and CDR2: MDHEN and SYDVKM. V lost 5 bases, J lost 2 bases, and 8 bases stayed unmatched. The CDR3 covers 15 residues. As DNA, the CDR3 is TGTGCCAGCAGTAAAGCGGGAGCTCCGACCTACGAGCAGTACTTC. This codes for CASSKAGAPTYEQYF.

The sample holds many counts of this clonotype. The rearrangement links TRBV12-3 or TRBV12-4 to TRBJ1-6, with D hard to call. This CDR3 comprises 16 residues. Deletions cut 4 bases from V and 4 bases from J, with 14 bases between. CDR3 protein: CASSSPGGWYNSPLHF. The CDR3 region has the DNA TGTGCCAGCAGTTCCCCTGGCGGATGGTATAATTCACCCCTCCACTTT.

This clonotype was seen at least ten times. This chain joins TRBV20-1 and TRBJ1-1, with a weak D call TRBD1 (6 bases). Germline CDR1 and CDR2: DFQATT and SNEGSKA (reference sequence). V lost 6 bases and J lost 5, with 19 bases in between. The CDR3 contains 14 residues. The CDR3 DNA is TGCAGTGCCCCCGACAGGACGCTAGGAACTGAAGCTTTCTTT. It translates to CSAPDRTLGTEAFF.

The chain employs TRBV10-3 and TRBJ1-6; D gene ambiguous. Per germline, CDR1 ENHRY and CDR2 SYGVKD. The germline V and J ends were trimmed by 9 bases and 8 bases, with 29 bases remaining between them. This CDR3 comprises 18 residues. The chain's CDR3 is CAIPCGWQEGRIHSPLHF. DNA for the CDR3: TGTGCCATTCCCTGTGGGTGGCAGGAAGGCCGGATTCATTCACCCCTCCACTTT.